Each of the 6 T cell receptor beta chains below was sequenced from the same sample in a study of T cell responses to AZD1222 COVID-19 vaccine. Repertoires were generated with immunoSEQ multiplex PCR, while TCRdb's copy carries only in-frame clones and drops some. Of over 150,000 clones listed, approximately 86% are singletons. The specimen comprised peripheral blood, sampled on day 0 of AZD1222 vaccination. These receptors came from an adult in good health.

The chain employs TRBV6-1 and TRBJ1-1; 9 bases line up with TRBD1. CDR3 length: 13 amino acids. The J segment lost 7 bases and the V segment lost 3 bases, leaving 3 bases of the junction unmatched. Germline CDR1 MNHNS, CDR2 SASEGT. The CDR3 nucleotides read TGTGCCAGCAGTGATACAGGGGGCTATGAAGCTTTCTTT. Protein: CASSDTGGYEAFF.

The chain joins TRBV24-1 to TRBJ2-6; D is unclear. V shed 4 bases and J shed 4 bases, with 7 bases lying between them. Looked up from germline, CDR1 is KGHDR and CDR2 is SFDVKD. The CDR3 runs to 14 residues. CDR3 sequence reads: CATSDPAGANVLTF. In DNA, the CDR3 is TGTGCCACCAGTGACCCAGCAGGGGCCAACGTCCTGACTTTC.

The chain has TRBV27 and TRBJ1-2, with TRBD1 matching 10 bases. This CDR3 has 19 residues. Germline V gene lookup returns CDR1 MNHEY and CDR2 SMNVEV (reference sequence). J was trimmed by 0 bases and V by 6 bases; bases with no gene match: 16. CDR3 nucleotide sequence: TGTGCCAGCAGCTTCCTATCCGTCGGGACAGGGGAAGCTAACTATGGCTACACCTTC. It translates to CASSFLSVGTGEANYGYTF.

Only one count was recorded for this clone. A much more abundant neighbour one base away suggests this may be a read error. The genes are TRBV28 and TRBJ1-1; TRBD1 might be the D (5 bases). This CDR3 is built from 13 residues. Trimming left V 3 bases short and J 1 base short, with 6 bases between. Looked up from germline, CDR1 is MDHEN and CDR2 is SYDVKM. The CDR3 spells CASSFGGNTEAFF. CDR3 bases: TGTGCCAGCAGTTTCGGGGGGAACACTGAAGCTTTCTTT.

V usage is TRBV29-1 and J usage is TRBJ2-7; the match to TRBD1 covers 7 bases. This CDR3 contains 14 residues. V lost 0 bases to trimming and J lost 4 bases; unmatched junction nucleotides: 6. The V gene's germline CDR1 is SQVTM and CDR2 ANQGSEA. CDR3 residues: CSVEDRDRAYEQYF. For the CDR3, the DNA is TGCAGCGTTGAAGATCGCGACAGGGCTTACGAGCAGTACTTC.

V gene TRBV6-1 combines with J gene TRBJ1-4; possible D gene TRBD1, 5 bases. CDR1 and CDR2 (germline): MNHNS, SASEGT. V lost 3 bases and J 7 bases, leaving 15 bases between the germline ends. There are 15 residues in the CDR3. The CDR3 here is CASSEGGTAGEKLFF. CDR3 nucleotide sequence: TGTGCCAGCAGTGAGGGAGGGACGGCGGGTGAAAAACTGTTTTTT.